Listed below are T cell receptor beta chains from one sample, sequenced in a study of blood T cells in healthy people across ages. TCRdb re-derived calls from the 5' RACE reads in MiXCR, one entry per CDR3 protein. Of under 1 million distinct CDR3 sequences in the sample, roughly 44% are singletons; the top ten hold under 20%. The sequenced sample consisted of blood. The receptors here all came from a man aged 60 to 75 in good health. Each CDR3 is given with its conserved first and last residue. A D gene is named only where the DNA matches it firmly. Not every row has a clone size; where given, it reads once, few, many or a size class.

>TRBV20-1|TRBD1|NA|TRBJ2-3
CSATRDRGYEAQYF
TGCAGTGCTACCCGGGACAGGGGTTACGAGGCGCAGTATTTT
>TRBV5-1|TRBD1|NA|TRBJ2-1
CASSWRGQGDEQFF
TGCGCCAGCAGCTGGAGGGGACAGGGTGATGAGCAGTTCTTC
>TRBV20-1|NA|NA|TRBJ2-7
CSVRANRGILTYEQYF
TGCAGTGTTAGAGCTAACCGGGGCATACTTACCTACGAGCAGTACTTC
>TRBV7-2|NA|NA|TRBJ2-4
CASGLTTNIQYF
TGTGCCAGCGGCTTAACCACGAACATTCAGTACTTC
>TRBV28|NA|NA|TRBJ1-2
CASSTPNGLRLGYTF
TGTGCCAGCAGTACCCCGAACGGGCTGAGATTGGGCTACACCTTC
>TRBV7-2|TRBD2|NA|TRBJ2-1
CASSSRLAGRYNEQFF
TGTGCCAGCAGCTCTAGACTAGCGGGGAGGTACAATGAGCAGTTCTTC
>TRBV7-2|NA|many|TRBJ2-7
CASSLAGGTDYEQYF
TGTGCCAGCAGCTTAGCGGGAGGGACAGATTACGAGCAGTACTTC
>TRBV4-3|TRBD1|NA|TRBJ2-7
CAGSQESAGGIYEQYF
TGCGCCGGCAGCCAAGAGAGTGCAGGGGGTATCTACGAGCAGTACTTC
>TRBV12-3/TRBV12-4|NA|NA|TRBJ2-1
CASSPRQSSSYNEQFF
TGTGCCAGCAGCCCCAGACAGTCAAGCTCCTACAATGAGCAGTTCTTC
>TRBV6-1|TRBD1|few|TRBJ1-2
CASSETGEGGYTF
TGTGCCAGCAGTGAGACAGGGGAGGGTGGCTACACCTTC
>TRBV27|TRBD1|few|TRBJ1-2
CASSSTGTGAYGYTF
TGTGCCAGCTCCAGTACCGGGACAGGGGCCTATGGCTACACCTTC
>TRBV2|NA|NA|TRBJ1-1
CASSVNPMNTEAFF
TGTGCCAGCAGTGTGAACCCGATGAACACTGAAGCTTTCTTT
>TRBV20-1|TRBD2|NA|TRBJ2-1
CSARNLAGNNEQFF
TGCAGTGCTAGAAATCTAGCGGGGAATAATGAGCAGTTCTTC
>TRBV4-3|NA|few|TRBJ2-3
CASSQGRSTDTQYF
TGCGCCAGCAGCCAAGGCCGGAGCACAGATACGCAGTATTTT
>TRBV20-1|TRBD2|NA|TRBJ2-1
CSARVSTSGGEEQFF
TGCAGTGCTAGAGTTTCGACTAGCGGGGGGGAAGAGCAGTTCTTC
>TRBV29-1|NA|few|TRBJ1-1
CSVAPTGSGAFF
TGCAGCGTCGCTCCGACAGGCTCGGGAGCTTTCTTT
>TRBV5-6|TRBD1|few|TRBJ2-3
CASSLVGQGRGDTQYF
TGTGCCAGCAGCTTGGTGGGACAGGGTAGGGGGGATACGCAGTATTTT
>TRBV20-1|TRBD1|few|TRBJ2-2
CSAGQTNTGELFF
TGCAGTGCGGGACAGACGAACACCGGGGAGCTGTTTTTT
>TRBV7-8|NA|few|TRBJ1-2
CASSLPGTYGYTF
TGTGCCAGCAGCTTACCAGGGACCTATGGCTACACCTTC
>TRBV18|NA|NA|TRBJ1-2
CASSPRTANGYTF
TGTGCCAGCTCACCTCGGACAGCGAATGGCTACACCTTC
>TRBV2|NA|few|TRBJ2-2
CASRRDLRNTGELFF
TGTGCCAGCAGGCGGGACTTAAGGAACACCGGGGAGCTGTTTTTT
>TRBV7-2|NA|NA|TRBJ2-2
CASSLGGGPGTGELFF
TGTGCCAGCAGCTTAGGGGGGGGCCCGGGCACCGGGGAGCTGTTTTTT
>TRBV15|TRBD1|NA|TRBJ1-5
CATSRTFLTDREDQPQHF
TGTGCCACCAGCAGAACCTTTTTGACCGACAGGGAGGATCAGCCCCAGCATTTT
>TRBV6-2/TRBV6-3|TRBD1|NA|TRBJ2-7
CASSSGQGGANEQYF
TGTGCCAGCAGTTCCGGACAGGGGGGGGCTAATGAGCAGTACTTC
>TRBV5-1|NA|few|TRBJ2-3
CASRTLNNRASAQYF
TGCGCCAGCAGGACACTGAATAACAGGGCATCCGCGCAGTATTTT
>TRBV7-2|NA|NA|TRBJ2-3
CASRSGTQGDTQYF
TGTGCCAGCAGATCAGGCACCCAGGGAGATACGCAGTATTTT
>TRBV7-6|NA|NA|TRBJ2-5
CASSLLAGAGGETQYF
TGTGCCAGCAGCTTACTCGCAGGGGCTGGTGGAGAGACCCAGTACTTC
>TRBV28|TRBD1|NA|TRBJ2-7
CASSGPGQGVDEQYF
TGTGCCAGCAGTGGCCCGGGACAGGGGGTCGACGAGCAGTACTTC
>TRBV5-6|NA|NA|TRBJ1-4
CASSLGNGEEKLFF
TGTGCCAGCAGCTTGGGTAATGGGGAGGAAAAACTGTTTTTT
>TRBV20-1|NA|NA|TRBJ2-5
CSARDLVKPPQETQYF
TGCAGTGCTAGGGATCTGGTGAAACCCCCGCAAGAGACCCAGTACTTC
>TRBV7-2|TRBD1|NA|TRBJ1-6
CASSRETGGSSPLHF
TGTGCCAGCAGCCGGGAGACAGGGGGGTCTTCACCCCTCCACTTT
>TRBV5-1|TRBD1|NA|TRBJ2-7
CASSLVTGQGYEQYF
TGCGCCAGCAGCTTGGTAACGGGACAGGGATACGAGCAGTACTTC
>TRBV4-3|TRBD2|NA|TRBJ2-5
CASSQPGLAGYNEQYF
TGCGCCAGCAGCCAACCAGGACTAGCGGGGTACAATGAGCAGTACTTC
>TRBV5-1|TRBD2|NA|TRBJ2-5
CASSTAGGLSETQYF
TGCGCCAGCAGCACCGCGGGGGGGCTATCAGAGACCCAGTACTTC
>TRBV10-3|TRBD2|NA|TRBJ2-7
CAISPDAGGDYEQYF
TGTGCCATCAGCCCTGACGCGGGGGGTGATTACGAGCAGTACTTC
>TRBV5-1|TRBD1|few|TRBJ2-5
CASSTGTGEKETQYF
TGCGCCAGCAGCACCGGGACAGGGGAAAAAGAGACCCAGTACTTC
>TRBV7-9|TRBD1|many|TRBJ2-1
CASSPQTGHEQFF
TGTGCCAGCAGCCCCCAGACAGGGCATGAGCAGTTCTTC
>TRBV3-1|NA|NA|TRBJ1-1
CASSSRGGLAFF
TGTGCCAGCAGCTCGCGCGGGGGGTTGGCTTTCTTT
>TRBV20-1|NA|few|TRBJ2-1
CSARDFSSVNNEQFF
TGCAGTGCTAGAGATTTCAGTAGCGTAAACAATGAGCAGTTCTTC
>TRBV7-6|TRBD1|NA|TRBJ1-5
CASSQGAHQPQHF
TGTGCCAGCAGCCAGGGGGCCCATCAGCCCCAGCATTTT
>TRBV7-2|TRBD1|few|TRBJ2-3
CASSLEGTGITDTQYF
TGTGCCAGCAGCTTAGAAGGGACAGGGATCACAGATACGCAGTATTTT